This TCR beta chain was sequenced in a study of CD8+CD57+ T cells in acquired aplastic anemia. Study context: Sorted CD4+ and CD8+ cell DNA averaged 3.2 ug.

The CDR3 extends over 16 amino acids. Looked up from germline, CDR1 is SGHRS and CDR2 is YFSETQ. Trimming removed 3 bases at V and 0 bases at J, with 12 bases between. Both TCR beta VDJ combination and CDR3 sequence profiling were carried out. Genomic DNA was the template for this profiling. One entry per CDR3 protein, called by TCRdb with MiXCR from the reads. Of approximately 99,000 distinct CDR3 sequences in the sample, around 50% were seen once. Regarding the study as a whole: There were some 27 CD8+ CDR3 sequences that occurred in both patients and controls.

Concerning this clonotype itself: As yet, its antigen is unknown.

The receptor was isolated from a human donor in good health, serving as a control. Sequencing was carried out using sorted CD4+, CD8+, or CD8+CD57+ T cells (not recorded which) from PBMCs. The rearrangement uses TRBV5-1 and TRBJ2-2; D could derive from TRBD1 or TRBD2 (6 bases each). CDR3 nucleotide sequence: TGCGCCAGCAGCTCCTACGGGGGCCCGAACACCGGGGAGCTGTTTTTT. It yields the protein CASSSYGGPNTGELFF.